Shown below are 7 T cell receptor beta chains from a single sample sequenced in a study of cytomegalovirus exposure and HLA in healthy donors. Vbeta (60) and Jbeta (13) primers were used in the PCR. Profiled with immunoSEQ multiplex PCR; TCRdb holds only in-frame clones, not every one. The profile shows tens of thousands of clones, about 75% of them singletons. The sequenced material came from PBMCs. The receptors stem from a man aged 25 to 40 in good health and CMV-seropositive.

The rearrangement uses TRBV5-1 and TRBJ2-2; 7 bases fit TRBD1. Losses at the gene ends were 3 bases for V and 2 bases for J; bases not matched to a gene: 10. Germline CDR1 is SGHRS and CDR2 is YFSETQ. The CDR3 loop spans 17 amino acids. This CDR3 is CASSWGLGQQNTGELFF. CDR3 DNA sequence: TGCGCCAGCAGCTGGGGCCTGGGACAGCAAAACACCGGGGAGCTGTTTTTT.

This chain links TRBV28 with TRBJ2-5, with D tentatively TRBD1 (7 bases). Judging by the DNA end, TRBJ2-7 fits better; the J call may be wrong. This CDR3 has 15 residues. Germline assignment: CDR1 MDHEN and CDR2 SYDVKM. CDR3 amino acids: CASSSPGGLSYEQYF. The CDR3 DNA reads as TGTGCCAGCAGTTCACCAGGGGGGCTCTCCTACGAGCAGTACTTC.

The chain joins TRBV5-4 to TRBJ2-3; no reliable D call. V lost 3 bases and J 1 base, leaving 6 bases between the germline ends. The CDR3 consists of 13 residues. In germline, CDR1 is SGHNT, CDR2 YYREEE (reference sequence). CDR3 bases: TGTGCCAGCAGCTCTCGAGGCACAGATACGCAGTATTTT. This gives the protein CASSSRGTDTQYF.

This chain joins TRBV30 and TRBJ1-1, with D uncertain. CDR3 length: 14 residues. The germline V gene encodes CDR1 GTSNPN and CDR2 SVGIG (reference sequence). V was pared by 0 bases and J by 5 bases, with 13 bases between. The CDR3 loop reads CAWSVSLRSTEAFF. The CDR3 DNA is TGTGCCTGGAGTGTAAGTTTGAGGAGTACTGAAGCTTTCTTT.

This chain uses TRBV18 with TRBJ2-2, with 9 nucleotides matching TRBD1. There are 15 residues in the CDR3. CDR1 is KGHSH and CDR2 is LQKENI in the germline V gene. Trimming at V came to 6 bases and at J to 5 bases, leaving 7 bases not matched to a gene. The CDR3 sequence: CASSSDRGKTGELFF. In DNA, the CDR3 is TGTGCCAGCTCCTCGGACAGGGGAAAGACCGGGGAGCTGTTTTTT.

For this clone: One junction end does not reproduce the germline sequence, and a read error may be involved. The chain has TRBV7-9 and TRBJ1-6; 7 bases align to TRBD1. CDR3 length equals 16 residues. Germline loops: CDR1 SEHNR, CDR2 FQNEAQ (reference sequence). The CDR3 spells CSSSLGLGQTGSPLHF. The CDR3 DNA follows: TGTTCCAGCAGCTTAGGTCTGGGACAGACTGGTTCACCCCTCCACTTT.

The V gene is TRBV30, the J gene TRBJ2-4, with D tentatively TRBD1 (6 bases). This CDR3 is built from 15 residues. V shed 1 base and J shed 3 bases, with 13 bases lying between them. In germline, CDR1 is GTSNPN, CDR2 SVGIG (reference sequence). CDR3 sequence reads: CAWSGTGIGKNIQYF. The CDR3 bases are TGTGCCTGGAGTGGCACAGGGATCGGCAAAAACATTCAGTACTTC. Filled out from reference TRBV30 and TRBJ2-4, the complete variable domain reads SQTIHQWPATLVQPVGSPLSLECTVEGTSNPNLYWYRQAAGRGLQLLFYSVGIGQISSEVPQNLSASRPQDRQFILSSKKLLLSDSGFYLCAWSGTGIGKNIQYFGAGTRLSVL.